Each of the 6 T cell receptor beta chains below was sequenced from the same sample in a study of response to subunit inactivated influenza vaccine. TCRdb redid the calling of the RT-PCR reads with MiXCR, one entry per CDR3 protein. The sample yields 250,000 to 350,000 distinct CDR3 sequences, 20% to 25% seen once. This material consisted of PBMCs from blood, taken about 19 months after vaccination. Receptors originate from a man aged 45-69 years who received an inactivated influenza vaccine.

This clonotype was counted between two and nine times. The rearrangement joins TRBV4-3 to TRBJ2-3, with D unresolved. There are 12 residues in the CDR3. Trimming shortened V by 1 base and J by 4 bases, and 3 bases separated the two germline ends. The germline V gene has CDR1 LGHNA and CDR2 YSLEER. The CDR3 here is CASSQVSDTQYF. CDR3 in DNA: TGCGCCAGCAGCCAAGTCTCAGATACGCAGTATTTT.

The sample holds a few counts of this clonotype. The V gene is TRBV28, the J gene TRBJ2-1; D call uncertain. Germline CDR1 MDHEN, CDR2 SYDVKM. Trimming took off 5 bases at V and 4 bases at J, with 6 bases between the two ends. The CDR3 contains 12 residues. The chain's CDR3 is CASSKIYNEQFF. CDR3 coding DNA: TGTGCCAGCAGTAAAATATACAATGAGCAGTTCTTC.

This chain uses TRBV20-1 with TRBJ2-7; the match to TRBD2 covers 10 bases. The CDR3 has 14 residues. Germline CDR1 is DFQATT and CDR2 is SNEGSKA (reference sequence). J gave up 4 bases and V 3 bases, and 6 bases lay outside the gene matches. The chain's CDR3 is CSARELAGTYEQYF. Written as DNA, the CDR3 is TGCAGTGCTAGGGAACTAGCGGGAACATACGAGCAGTACTTC.

This clonotype has a handful of counts. The V call is TRBV27, the J call TRBJ1-1; D is unresolved. Germline V lookup: CDR1 MNHEY, CDR2 SMNVEV (reference sequence). Between the trimmed V and J ends, which lost 2 bases and 5 bases, there was a span of 9 bases. The CDR3 totals 13 residues. CDR3 loop: CASSLEGRTEAFF. The DNA for the CDR3 is TGTGCCAGCAGTTTAGAGGGAAGAACTGAAGCTTTCTTT.

This clonotype was counted only a few times. The V and J genes are TRBV28 and TRBJ2-7, with TRBD1 matching 9 bases. After removal of 4 bases from V and 3 bases from J, the junction contained 13 bases not matched to a gene. The CDR3 consists of 17 residues. Germline V lookup: CDR1 MDHEN, CDR2 SYDVKM. Here the CDR3 DNA reads TGTGCCAGCAGTTCCTTACTCAGCGACAGGGGGTTCTACGAGCAGTACTTC. This codes for CASSSLLSDRGFYEQYF.

In its sample, this clonotype was seen many times. The chain is built from TRBV20-1 and TRBJ2-5; D uncertain. Germline CDR1 is DFQATT and CDR2 is SNEGSKA (reference sequence). The CDR3 totals 13 residues. Trimming cost V 6 bases and J 4 bases, with 15 bases left between them. The CDR3 loop is CSANHAARETQYF. Written as DNA, the CDR3 is TGCAGTGCAAACCATGCCGCGAGAGAGACCCAGTACTTC.